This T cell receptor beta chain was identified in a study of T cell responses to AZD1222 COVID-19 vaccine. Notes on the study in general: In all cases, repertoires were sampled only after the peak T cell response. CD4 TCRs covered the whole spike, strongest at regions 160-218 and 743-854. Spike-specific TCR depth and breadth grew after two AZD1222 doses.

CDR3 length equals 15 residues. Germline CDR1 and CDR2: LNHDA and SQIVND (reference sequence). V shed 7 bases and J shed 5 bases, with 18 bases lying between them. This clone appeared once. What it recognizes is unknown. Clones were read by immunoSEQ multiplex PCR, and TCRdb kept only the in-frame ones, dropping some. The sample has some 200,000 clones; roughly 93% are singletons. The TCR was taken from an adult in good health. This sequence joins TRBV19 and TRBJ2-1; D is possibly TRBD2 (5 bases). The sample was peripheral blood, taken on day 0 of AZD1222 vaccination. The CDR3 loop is CASILGPGRDNEQFF. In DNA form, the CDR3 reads TGTGCCAGTATCTTAGGGCCTGGGCGGGACAATGAGCAGTTCTTC.